This T cell receptor beta chain was recorded in a study of blood T cell repertoires in COVID-19. This clone was counted between two and nine times. The protocol was immunoSEQ multiplex PCR, while the TCRdb copy is restricted to in-frame clones and leaves out a portion. The table lists roughly 570,000 clones, around 90% of them singletons. CDR3 length: 13 amino acids. V was pared by 4 bases and J by 8 bases, with 11 bases between. Per germline, CDR1 SEHNR and CDR2 FQNEAQ (reference sequence). The chain joins TRBV7-9 to TRBJ1-4; no clear D. Sequenced sample: peripheral blood. The TCR comes from a woman between 50 and 59 years old with COVID-19, enrolled during active disease. CDR3 amino acids: CASSSPGWEKLFF. CDR3 DNA sequence: TGTGCCAGCAGCTCCCCCGGTTGGGAAAAACTGTTTTTT.